This T cell receptor beta chain stems from a study of CD8 T cells in Susac syndrome. When the RNA was reverse transcribed, random hexamers were used with an input of roughly 0.5 to 1 ug. Amplification of TCR beta CDR3 across 54 Vbeta and 13 Jbeta was performed with immunoSEQ multiplex PCR. TCRdb analysed the immunoSEQ multiplex PCR reads with MiXCR anew, one entry per CDR3 protein. The repertoire holds hundreds of thousands of distinct CDR3 sequences, with around 83% as singletons. This clonotype appeared a few times. Relative to the germline gene, one junction end is altered; a read error may explain this. Germline V gives CDR1 MNHEY, CDR2 SMNVEV (reference sequence). This CDR3 has 14 amino acids. Sequencing of TCR beta was carried out in blood CD8+ and CD4+ T cells.

Source material: CD8+ T cells from PBMCs. The chain uses TRBV27 and TRBJ1-1, with D possibly TRBD1 on 5 matching bases. The source of this sequence is a human donor with multiple sclerosis. This CDR3 is CASSFGGDSTEAFF. CDR3 coding DNA: TGTGCCAGCAGTTTCGGGGGAGATAGCACTGAGGCTTTCTTT.